The present entry profiles one T cell receptor (beta chain) with its context. What it binds is unknown. TCRdb ran MiXCR on the 5' RACE reads and lists one entry per CDR3 protein. There are over 90,000 distinct CDR3 sequences in the sample; more than 10% occur only once, and about 4.6% lies in the top ten. This sample was taken from a study of early T cells in non-severe SARS-CoV-2 infection. Overall study findings and caveats: Using VDJdb, the matching emphasized anti-spike CD8 responses while missing private and CD4 specificities.

This CDR3 spans 16 amino acids. The germline V gene has CDR1 SGHAT and CDR2 FQNNGV. The V gene end was trimmed by 5 bases and the J gene end by 4 bases; junction bases not matched to a gene: 10. The chain carries TRBV11-2 and TRBJ2-3, with 9 bases that match TRBD2. The material sequenced was whole blood, taken at baseline. This receptor was obtained from an adult who was a healthcare worker with PCR-confirmed SARS-CoV-2 infection or an uninfected control (not recorded which). The CDR3 reads CASSHYSGSNADTQYF. The CDR3 region has the DNA TGTGCCAGCAGCCATTATAGCGGGAGTAATGCAGATACGCAGTATTTT.